Below are 22 T cell receptor beta chains sequenced from a single sample in a study of tumor-infiltrating lymphocytes in primary liver carcinoma. Total RNA and DNA came together from around 20-30 mg of bulk tissue without cell sorting. From approximately 490 ng total RNA, TCR beta cDNA was generated with a primer in the constant region. Nested multiplex PCR, run for three rounds with slightly modified ARM-PCR, yielded TCR beta libraries. Investigators reported that the first two PCR rounds, at about 11 cycles each, used TRBV1-TRBV30 forward primers with a C-beta reverse primer. TCRdb redid the calling of the multiplex PCR reads with MiXCR, one entry per CDR3 protein. The sample carries roughly 200,000 distinct CDR3 sequences, about 85% recorded once. Sequenced sample: tumor tissue from primary liver carcinoma. The receptors here all came from a middle-aged man with primary liver carcinoma and hepatitis B virus infection.

On this clonotype itself: Germline and junction disagree at one end, which may indicate a read error. V usage is TRBV29-1 and J usage is TRBJ2-2; TRBD2 agrees at 9 bases. CDR1 SQVTM and CDR2 ANQGSEA come from the germline V gene. CDR3 length equals 15 residues. The CDR3 DNA reads as TGCAGCGTTGGGACTAGCGCGGCAAACATAGGGGACCTGTATTTT. Encoded protein: CSVGTSAANIGDLYF.

A note on this clonotype: Mismatch with germline at one junction end may stem from a read error. The chain links TRBV28 to TRBJ2-2; either TRBD1 or TRBD2 may fit D (6 bases each). Germline V gene sequence: CDR1 MDHEN, CDR2 SYDVKM. The CDR3 has 16 residues. CDR3 residues: CACSRGGVWEAGELFF. CDR3 coding DNA: TGTGCCTGCAGCCGTGGGGGCGTTTGGGAGGCCGGGGAGCTGTTTTTT.

This clonotype was picked up a small number of times. Just one base apart from a much larger clone, this may be a read error. The gene calls are TRBV10-2 and TRBJ2-7; D is perhaps TRBD2 (5 bases). Germline values: CDR1 WSHSY, CDR2 SAAADI. Trimming took off 2 bases at V and 5 bases at J, with 16 bases between the two ends. The CDR3 extends over 15 amino acids. The CDR3 DNA reads as TGCGCCAGCAGTGAGCAGCAATTCGCGAGGGACGAGCAGTACTTC. It translates to CASSEQQFARDEQYF.

The chain uses TRBV29-1 and TRBJ2-3, with TRBD2 as a possible D gene (6 bases). The CDR3 consists of 13 residues. V was trimmed by 7 bases and J by 9 bases, leaving 20 bases between them. Germline V gives CDR1 SQVTM, CDR2 ANQGSEA. CDR3 region: CSGAGASIQTQYF. Here the CDR3 DNA reads TGCAGCGGAGCGGGTGCGTCCATCCAGACGCAGTATTTT.

This clonotype was detected many times. The chain employs TRBV29-1 and TRBJ2-7; D is perhaps TRBD2 (5 bases). With 6 bases removed from V and 5 bases from J, the gap between germline ends came to 14 bases. Germline-derived CDR1 and CDR2 are SQVTM and ANQGSEA. This CDR3 comprises 12 residues. The CDR3, as DNA: TGCAGCGTCCTTACTAGTTCCCACGAGCAGTACTTC. Translating it yields CSVLTSSHEQYF.

With regard to this clonotype: A single base separates this from a much larger clone, so it may be a read error. The gene calls are TRBV28 and TRBJ2-2; D might be TRBD1 (5 bases). Between the trimmed V and J ends, which lost 7 bases and 8 bases, there was a span of 20 bases. Germline CDR1 is MDHEN and CDR2 is SYDVKM. The CDR3 is 15 amino acids. The CDR3 DNA reads TGTGCCAGCACCGAGGCAAGGGGCGCTCCGGGGGAGCTGTTTTTT. The encoded protein is CASTEARGAPGELFF.

As regards this clonotype: Its ends do not fully match the called genes, so a read error is possible. The CDR3 loop is CASNQGRQGYEKYF. CDR3 sequence (DNA): TGCGCCAGCAACCAAGGTAGACAGGGCTACGAGAAGTACTTC. The genes are TRBV4-1 and TRBJ2-7, with 7 bases matching TRBD1. The germline V gene has CDR1 MGHRA and CDR2 YSYEKL. The CDR3 consists of 14 residues.

A remark on this clonotype: Since no conserved phenylalanine or tryptophan closes the CDR3, a read error is the likely cause. V gene TRBV29-1 combines with J gene TRBJ2-4; maybe TRBD1 (5 bases). The CDR3 is 11 residues long. CDR1 is SQVTM, CDR2 ANQGSEA, per germline. CDR3 in amino acids: CCVGALNIQYI. The CDR3 DNA reads TGCTGCGTTGGGGCTTTAAACATTCAGTACATC.

V gene TRBV5-1 combines with J gene TRBJ2-2; weak D call: TRBD2 (6 bases). The CDR3 length is 17 residues. Germline V gives CDR1 SGHRS, CDR2 YFSETQ. The CDR3 nucleotides are TGCGACAGTAGTTTCGAAACTAGTGGGAGGAATACCGGGGAGCTGTTTTTT. Encoded protein: CDSSFETSGRNTGELFF.

J is TRBJ1-4 and V is TRBV6-1; D remains ambiguous. The CDR3 totals 16 residues. V was cut by 9 bases and J by 8 bases, with 25 bases left in between. Germline assignment: CDR1 MNHNS and CDR2 SASEGT. In nucleotides, the CDR3 is TGTGCCAGGAGCTCGAGAATTACGGCCGTTGAGGAAAAACTGTTTTTT. It encodes CARSSRITAVEEKLFF.

The CDR3 sequence: CASSLGRTGEQFF. The CDR3, as DNA: TGTGCCAGCAGTCTAGGGCGGACCGGGGAGCAGTTCTTC. The J gene is TRBJ2-1, the V gene TRBV7-8; D uncertain. The CDR3 is 13 residues long. Trimming pared 6 bases from V and 10 bases from J, leaving 16 bases between. CDR1 is SGHVS and CDR2 is FQNEAQ in the germline V gene. The whole variable domain, remainder taken from reference TRBV7-8 and TRBJ2-1, is GAGVSQSPRYKVAKRGQDVALRCDPISGHVSLFWYQQALGQGPEFLTYFQNEAQLDKSGLPSDRFFAERPEGSVSTLKIQRTQQEDSAVYLCASSLGRTGEQFFGPGTRLTVL.

A remark on this clonotype: This could be a read error, since a much larger clone is one nucleotide away. J is TRBJ1-5 and V is TRBV2, with D tentatively TRBD1 (6 bases). In germline, CDR1 is SNHLY, CDR2 FYNNEI. The CDR3 contains 14 residues. V gave up 4 bases and J gave up 3 bases, with 10 bases separating them. DNA for the CDR3: TGTGCCAGCAGTGCGGGGGCCCACAATCAGCCCCAGCATTTT. It translates to CASSAGAHNQPQHF.

For this clonotype: Here the CDR3 omits its conserved ending phenylalanine or tryptophan, so a read error is the likely source. V usage is TRBV28 and J usage is TRBJ1-5; a possible D gene is TRBD1 (6 bases). This CDR3 comprises 14 residues. V was clipped by 6 bases and J by 6 bases, with 15 bases between them. Germline CDR1 MDHEN, CDR2 SYDVKM. DNA for the CDR3: TGTGCCAGCAGAATGACAGGCGCGAGTCAGCCCCAGCATTGT. It yields the protein CASRMTGASQPQHC.

A note on this clonotype: At one end the junction does not follow the germline gene, possibly because of a read error. The rearrangement joins TRBV29-1 to TRBJ1-5; TRBD1 might be the D (6 bases). The length of the CDR3 is 14 residues. CDR1 and CDR2 (germline): SQVTM, ANQGSEA. The chain's CDR3 is CNAAQGNSNQSQHF. The CDR3 DNA reads as TGCAATGCTGCACAGGGTAATAGCAATCAGTCCCAGCATTTT.

The chain is built from TRBV20-1 and TRBJ2-5, with 11 bases aligning to TRBD1. CDR1 is DFQATT, CDR2 SNEGSKA, per germline (reference sequence). V shed 6 bases and J 5 bases; nucleotides not matched to a gene: 8. The CDR3 consists of 14 residues. The CDR3 DNA reads as TGCAGTGCCATTGGACAGGGGGCGAGGGAGACCCAGTACTTC. The encoded protein is CSAIGQGARETQYF.

Of note for this clonotype: A read error may explain this, as a much larger clone is one base away. The chain couples TRBV7-9 to TRBJ2-3; no clear D. Germline loops: CDR1 SEHNR, CDR2 FQNEAQ (reference sequence). This CDR3 has 11 amino acids. The CDR3 nucleotides are TGTGCCAGCAGAGAGGTTGATATGCAGTATTTT. This translates into CASREVDMQYF.

V usage is TRBV5-4 and J usage is TRBJ2-3; maybe TRBD2 (6 bases). Germline V gene sequence: CDR1 SGHNT, CDR2 YYREEE (reference sequence). Trimming took 4 bases from V and 5 from J, leaving 17 bases between them. This CDR3 comprises 15 residues. The CDR3 loop is CASSPLQRVGDTQYF. The CDR3 region has the DNA TGTGCCAGCAGCCCTCTCCAGCGGGTGGGAGATACGCAGTATTTT.

For this clonotype: The junction and the germline gene differ at one end; a read error may be behind it. V usage is TRBV4-3 and J usage is TRBJ2-3; D ambiguous. Germline CDR1 LGHNA, CDR2 YSLEER. This CDR3 spans 15 amino acids. CDR3 in amino acids: CASSQDLNTSDTRYF. CDR3 coding DNA: TGCGCCAGCAGCCAAGATTTAAACACCTCAGATACGCGGTATTTT.

Of note for this clonotype: Mismatch with germline at one junction end may stem from a read error. The chain links TRBV9 to TRBJ2-4, with a weak D call TRBD1 (5 bases). Germline CDR1 SGDLS, CDR2 YYNGEE. This CDR3 comprises 18 residues. CDR3 sequence reads: CASSPQPQTVRVKNIRYF. The CDR3 nucleotides are TGTGCCAGCAGCCCCCAACCCCAGACAGTTAGGGTCAAAAACATTCGGTACTTC.

This rearrangement joins TRBV10-2 to TRBJ2-1; TRBD2 aligns across 7 bases. The germline gives CDR1 WSHSY, CDR2 SAAADI. The CDR3 runs to 16 residues. J was trimmed by 7 bases and V by 7 bases; bases with no gene match: 16. CDR3 nucleotide sequence: TGCGCCAGCATCCGAACGGGGGGAGAGACTAGGAATGAGCAGTTCTTC. This gives the protein CASIRTGGETRNEQFF.

To note about this clonotype: One end of the junction does not line up with germline, which may come from a read error. The J gene is TRBJ2-2, the V gene TRBV6-1; 16 nucleotides align to TRBD2. The CDR3 extends over 18 amino acids. From germline, CDR1 is MNHNS and CDR2 SASEGT. The CDR3 sequence: CVSREGLAGGLGTGELFF. The CDR3 coding sequence is TGTGTCAGCAGGGAGGGACTAGCGGGAGGGCTCGGCACCGGGGAGCTTTTTTTT.

V gene TRBV4-3 combines with J gene TRBJ2-1, with 8 bases lining up with TRBD2. The CDR3 is 17 residues long. After removal of 0 bases from V and 4 bases from J, the junction contained 8 bases not matched to a gene. Germline V CDR1 and CDR2: LGHNA, YSLEER. CDR3 bases: TGCGCCAGCAGCCAAGACCTAACGGGAGGGCTGTACAATGAGCAGTTCTTC. This codes for CASSQDLTGGLYNEQFF.